A single sample gave rise to the 23 T cell receptor beta chains below, sequenced in a study of T cell changes during pregnancy in multiple sclerosis. The repertoire was sequenced with immunoSEQ multiplex PCR; TCRdb's copy has only in-frame clones and lacks some. This sample has around 88,000 clones, with around 94% found just once. The sample here was peripheral blood, taken in the first trimester of pregnancy. The receptors were sampled from a female donor with multiple sclerosis, enrolled in a pregnancy study.

V is TRBV5-6 and J is TRBJ1-1; weak D call: TRBD1 (5 bases). Per the germline V gene, CDR1 is SGHDT and CDR2 is YYEEEE. CDR3 length: 12 residues. The V gene lost 4 bases and the J gene lost 11 bases, with 15 bases spanning the gap. The CDR3, as DNA: TGTGCCAGCAGCCCACCCCAGGGAGGGGCTTTCTTT. Its protein is CASSPPQGGAFF.

V gene TRBV2 combines with J gene TRBJ2-6, with 9 bases that match TRBD1. The germline V gene has CDR1 SNHLY and CDR2 FYNNEI. Losses at the gene ends were 3 bases for V and 1 base for J; bases not matched to a gene: 13. This CDR3 has 20 amino acids. This CDR3 reads CASSDTHVDRGRSGANVLTF. CDR3 bases: TGTGCCAGCAGTGATACACACGTTGACAGGGGGAGATCTGGGGCCAACGTCCTGACTTTC.

The V gene is TRBV7-9, the J gene TRBJ2-7; 13 nucleotides align to TRBD2. The CDR3 sequence is 16 residues long. V was pared by 4 bases and J by 5 bases, with 8 bases of the junction left unmatched. Germline V gene data show CDR1 as SEHNR and CDR2 as FQNEAQ (reference sequence). The DNA for the CDR3 is TGTGCCAGCAGCTCCTGGACTAGCGGGAGTGAAAACGAGCAGTACTTC. It codes for CASSSWTSGSENEQYF.

The CDR3 nucleotides read TGTGCCAGCACCCCGGTGGCAGGGGCCTCTTCAGAGACCCAGTACTTC. It translates to CASTPVAGASSETQYF. The V and J genes are TRBV5-5 and TRBJ2-5; perhaps TRBD1 as D (6 bases). The CDR3 consists of 16 residues. Trimming shortened V by 6 bases and J by 4 bases, and 22 bases separated the two germline ends. From germline, CDR1 is SGHKS and CDR2 YYEKEE (reference sequence).

The chain links TRBV2 to TRBJ2-7, with D maybe TRBD2 (5 bases). CDR1 SNHLY and CDR2 FYNNEI come from the germline V gene. The CDR3 is made up of 14 amino acids. Trimming shortened V by 5 bases and J by 7 bases, and 18 bases separated the two germline ends. CDR3 nucleotide sequence: TGTGCCAGCAGTCCAGACGCGGGCCTGTGGGAGCAGTACTTC. Protein sequence: CASSPDAGLWEQYF.

V and J are TRBV18 and TRBJ2-1, with D perhaps TRBD1 (6 bases). Germline values: CDR1 KGHSH, CDR2 LQKENI. The CDR3 extends over 16 amino acids. The ends were cut back, 6 bases at V and 7 bases at J, with 22 bases in the middle. CDR3 sequence reads: CASSPLPPTGWNEQFF. The CDR3 DNA reads as TGTGCCAGCTCTCCCCTGCCCCCAACAGGGTGGAATGAGCAGTTCTTC.

This chain links TRBV27 with TRBJ1-2; TRBD1 matches at 7 bases. The V segment lost 2 bases and the J segment 4 bases; nucleotides outside the gene matches: 4. The germline gives CDR1 MNHEY, CDR2 SMNVEV (reference sequence). The CDR3 length is 14 residues. CDR3 loop: CASSLAGGSYGYTF. For the CDR3, the DNA is TGTGCCAGCAGTTTAGCAGGGGGAAGCTATGGCTACACCTTC.

V gene TRBV5-8 combines with J gene TRBJ2-2; 8 bases agree with TRBD1. The CDR3 length is 18 residues. Unmatched junction bases numbered 16, after V lost 4 bases and J lost 5 bases. Germline CDR1 reads SGHTS; CDR2 reads YDEGEE. The CDR3 reads CASSRTGYGYNRTGELFF. In nucleotides, the CDR3 is TGTGCCAGCAGCAGGACAGGGTACGGGTATAACCGGACCGGGGAGCTGTTTTTT.

The CDR3 loop reads CASRLGLAGGSTDTQYF. CDR3 DNA: TGTGCCAGCAGGCTGGGGCTAGCGGGAGGGAGCACAGATACGCAGTATTTT. The chain links TRBV5-4 to TRBJ2-3; 12 positions agree with TRBD2. Germline CDR1 SGHNT, CDR2 YYREEE (reference sequence). V lost 5 bases and J lost 0; bases outside the gene matches: 7. CDR3 length: 17 amino acids.

This rearrangement joins TRBV7-8 to TRBJ1-4; the D gene is possibly TRBD1 (6 bases). The CDR3 runs 15 residues. The V and J ends lost 2 bases and 7 bases respectively, with 14 bases between them. CDR1 and CDR2 (germline): SGHVS, FQNEAQ. The CDR3 sequence is CASSLIWGPREKLFF. The CDR3 bases are TGTGCCAGCAGCTTAATTTGGGGGCCGCGTGAAAAACTGTTTTTT.

The gene calls are TRBV28 and TRBJ2-7, with 7 bases matching TRBD2. The germline V gene has CDR1 MDHEN and CDR2 SYDVKM. This CDR3 is 14 amino acids long. The trim removed 7 bases at V and 3 bases at J, leaving 9 bases unmatched. In DNA form, the CDR3 reads TGTGCCAGCAATATGAGGCTAGCGGACTACGAGCAGTACTTC. Protein sequence: CASNMRLADYEQYF.

CDR3 sequence reads: CASSPGTGGFGNTIYF. The CDR3 DNA reads as TGTGCCAGCAGCCCAGGGACAGGCGGCTTTGGAAACACCATATATTTT. This rearrangement joins TRBV9 to TRBJ1-3, with 8 bases identical to TRBD1. The CDR3 sequence is 16 residues long. The germline gives CDR1 SGDLS, CDR2 YYNGEE. Losses at the gene ends were 4 bases for V and 3 bases for J; bases not matched to a gene: 9.

The chain joins TRBV2 to TRBJ1-1; 7 bases are shared with TRBD1. After removal of 10 bases from V and 5 bases from J, the junction contained 4 bases not matched to a gene. Germline CDR1 SNHLY, CDR2 FYNNEI. The CDR3 runs 11 residues. CDR3 DNA sequence: TGTGCCATCATCAGGGGGACTGAAGCTTTCTTT. It specifies CAIIRGTEAFF. Using reference TRBV2 and TRBJ1-1 for the parts outside the CDR3, the full variable domain is EPEVTQTPSHQVTQMGQEVILRCVPISNHLYFYWYRQILGQKVEFLVSFYNNEISEKSEIFDDQFSVERPDGSNFTLKIRSTKLEDSAMYFCAIIRGTEAFFGQGTRLTVV.

This clone was counted once. The rearrangement links TRBV5-1 to TRBJ2-2, with 7 bases that match TRBD2. After removal of 4 bases from V and 0 bases from J, the junction contained 3 bases not matched to a gene. The CDR3 totals 15 residues. Germline values: CDR1 SGHRS, CDR2 YFSETQ. CDR3 in amino acids: CASSIAGANTGELFF. For the CDR3, the DNA is TGCGCCAGCAGCATAGCGGGTGCGAACACCGGGGAGCTGTTTTTT.

The chain employs TRBV5-6 and TRBJ2-7, with 7 bases fitting TRBD1. This CDR3 comprises 15 residues. The germline CDR1 and CDR2 sequences are SGHDT and YYEEEE. V lost 4 bases, J lost 3 bases, and 10 bases stayed unmatched. CDR3 in DNA: TGTGCCAGCAGCCTCCAGGGGGTCAGTCTCTACGAGCAGTACTTC. Encoded protein: CASSLQGVSLYEQYF.

V is TRBV4-2 and J is TRBJ2-1, with TRBD2 identical over 8 bases. Trimming cost V 2 bases and J 1 base; bases outside gene matches: 4. The CDR3 extends over 16 amino acids. Germline values: CDR1 LGHNA, CDR2 YNFKEQ. CDR3 nucleotides: TGTGCCAGCAGCCAAAGCGGGAGTACGTCCTACAATGAGCAGTTCTTC. Translation gives CASSQSGSTSYNEQFF.

This clone was seen just once. This rearrangement joins TRBV7-9 to TRBJ2-3, with 10 bases identical to TRBD2. V lost 2 bases to trimming and J lost 3 bases; unmatched junction nucleotides: 11. The CDR3 loop spans 18 amino acids. In germline, CDR1 is SEHNR, CDR2 FQNEAQ (reference sequence). The DNA for the CDR3 is TGTGCCAGCAGCTTAAATGTTTTAGCGGGAGGTCGGACAGATACGCAGTATTTT. Translated: CASSLNVLAGGRTDTQYF.

This rearrangement joins TRBV25-1 to TRBJ2-5, with 10 bases aligning to TRBD2. The CDR3 covers 17 residues. Losses at the gene ends were 8 bases for V and 4 bases for J; bases not matched to a gene: 16. CDR1 is MGHDK, CDR2 SYGVNS, per germline. This CDR3 reads CASSPVSGRRFGETQYF. CDR3 bases: TGTGCCAGCTCTCCAGTTAGCGGGAGGAGGTTTGGAGAGACCCAGTACTTC. Full variable domain (rest looked up from reference TRBV25-1 and TRBJ2-5): EADIYQTPRYLVIGTGKKITLECSQTMGHDKMYWYQQDPGMELHLIHYSYGVNSTEKGDLSSESTVSRIRTEHFPLTLESARPSHTSQYLCASSPVSGRRFGETQYFGPGTRLLVL.

V and J are TRBV30 and TRBJ2-4; possible D gene TRBD2, 6 bases. The germline gives CDR1 GTSNPN, CDR2 SVGIG (reference sequence). The length of the CDR3 is 16 residues. V lost 0 bases and J lost 1, with 13 bases in between. CDR3 residues: CAWSVGGKEAKNIQYF. The CDR3, as DNA: TGTGCCTGGAGTGTGGGGGGAAAAGAGGCCAAAAACATTCAGTACTTC.

This clone was seen just once. The chain employs TRBV7-9 and TRBJ2-4; maybe TRBD1 (6 bases). This CDR3 has 13 residues. Trimming cost V 1 base and J 8 bases, with 9 bases left between them. The germline gives CDR1 SEHNR, CDR2 FQNEAQ (reference sequence). CDR3 amino acids: CASSLDREDIQYF. In DNA, the CDR3 is TGTGCCAGCAGCTTAGACAGGGAAGACATTCAGTACTTC.

The chain uses TRBV28 and TRBJ2-1; D unresolved. The CDR3 spans 14 residues. Trimming took 3 bases from V and 4 from J, leaving 10 bases between them. Germline CDR1 reads MDHEN; CDR2 reads SYDVKM. CDR3 sequence: CASSFSSLYNEQFF. The CDR3 DNA sequence: TGTGCCAGCAGTTTTAGCAGCTTGTACAATGAGCAGTTCTTC.

This sequence joins TRBV29-1 and TRBJ1-5; a weak D match, TRBD1 (5 bases). This CDR3 is built from 13 residues. The V gene's germline CDR1 is SQVTM and CDR2 ANQGSEA. V was pared by 7 bases and J by 7 bases, with 17 bases between. CDR3 amino acids: CSARTGVSQPQHF. For the CDR3, the DNA is TGCAGCGCCCGAACGGGGGTTTCGCAGCCCCAGCATTTT.

The chain links TRBV6-5 to TRBJ2-3, with TRBD2 matching over 10 bases. V shed 4 bases and J 3 bases; nucleotides not matched to a gene: 4. The length of the CDR3 is 15 residues. The germline gives CDR1 MNHEY, CDR2 SVGAGI. Here the CDR3 DNA reads TGTGCCAGCAGTTTACTAGCGGGAACGACAGATACGCAGTATTTT. It is translated as CASSLLAGTTDTQYF.